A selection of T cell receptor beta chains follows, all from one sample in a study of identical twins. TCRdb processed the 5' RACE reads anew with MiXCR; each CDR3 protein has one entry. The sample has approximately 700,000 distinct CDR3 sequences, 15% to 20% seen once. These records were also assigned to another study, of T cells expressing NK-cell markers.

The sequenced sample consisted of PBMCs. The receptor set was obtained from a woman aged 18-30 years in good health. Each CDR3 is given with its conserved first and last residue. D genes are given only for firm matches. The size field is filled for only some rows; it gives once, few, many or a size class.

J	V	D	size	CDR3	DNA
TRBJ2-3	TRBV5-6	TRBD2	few	CASSFGLAGAGTDTQYF	TGTGCCAGCAGCTTTGGACTAGCGGGAGCAGGAACAGATACGCAGTATTTT
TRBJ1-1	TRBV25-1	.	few	CASRLGGTNTEAFF	TGTGCCAGCAGGCTAGGGGGGACGAACACTGAAGCTTTCTTT
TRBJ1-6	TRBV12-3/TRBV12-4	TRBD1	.	CASSRIRDRGSPLHF	TGTGCCAGCAGCCGAATCCGGGACAGGGGTTCACCCCTCCACTTT
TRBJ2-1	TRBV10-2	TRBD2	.	CASSESQLAGAHNEQFF	TGCGCCAGCAGTGAGTCACAACTAGCGGGGGCTCACAATGAGCAGTTCTTC
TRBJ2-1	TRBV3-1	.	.	CASSLGWEQFF	TGTGCCAGCAGCCTTGGCTGGGAGCAGTTCTTC
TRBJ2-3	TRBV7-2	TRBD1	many	CASSLGGTVSTDTQYF	TGTGCCAGCAGCTTAGGAGGGACAGTTAGCACAGATACGCAGTATTTT
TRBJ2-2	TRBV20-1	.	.	CSASGPRELFF	TGCAGTGCTTCGGGGCCGAGGGAGCTGTTTTTT
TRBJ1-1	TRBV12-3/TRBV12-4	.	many	CASRLRAEAFF	TGTGCCAGCAGGTTACGAGCTGAAGCTTTCTTT
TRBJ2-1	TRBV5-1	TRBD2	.	CASRGSSGSSEQFF	TGCGCCAGCCGGGGGTCTAGCGGGAGTAGTGAGCAGTTCTTC
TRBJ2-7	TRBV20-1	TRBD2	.	CSASATSGNEQYF	TGCAGTGCTAGCGCGACTAGCGGGAACGAGCAGTACTTC
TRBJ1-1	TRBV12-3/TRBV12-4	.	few	CASSFQAPFGDQNTEAFF	TGTGCCAGCAGTTTTCAAGCCCCATTCGGGGATCAGAACACTGAAGCTTTCTTT
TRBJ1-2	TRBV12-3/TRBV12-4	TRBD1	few	CASSRGQGRGYGYTF	TGTGCCAGCAGCCGAGGACAGGGTAGGGGTTATGGCTACACCTTC
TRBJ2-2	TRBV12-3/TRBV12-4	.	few	CAPGGFTGELFF	TGTGCCCCCGGCGGGTTCACCGGGGAGCTGTTTTTT
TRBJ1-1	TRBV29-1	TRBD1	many	CSVTGTANTEAFF	TGCAGCGTTACCGGGACAGCCAACACTGAAGCTTTCTTT
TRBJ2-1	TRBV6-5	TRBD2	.	CASSYSPSGGVYNEQFF	TGTGCCAGCAGTTACTCCCCCAGCGGGGGGGTTTACAATGAGCAGTTCTTC
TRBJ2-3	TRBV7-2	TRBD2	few	CASSRLGTSGTDTQYF	TGTGCCAGCAGCCGTCTTGGGACTAGCGGCACAGATACGCAGTATTTT
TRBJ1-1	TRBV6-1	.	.	CASSARDTRTEAFF	TGTGCCAGCAGTGCCCGGGACACTCGCACTGAAGCTTTCTTT
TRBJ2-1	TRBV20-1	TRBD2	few	CSAKGLAGNYNEQFF	TGCAGTGCTAAGGGACTAGCGGGAAATTACAATGAGCAGTTCTTC
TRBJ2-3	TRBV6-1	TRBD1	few	CASSGQGWIDDTQYF	TGTGCCAGCAGCGGACAGGGGTGGATTGATGATACGCAGTATTTT
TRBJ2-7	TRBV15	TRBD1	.	CATSSRQGTGEQYF	TGTGCCACCAGCTCCCGACAGGGGACGGGCGAGCAGTACTTC
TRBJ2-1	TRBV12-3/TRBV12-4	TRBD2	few	CASSLLSGREFYNEQFF	TGTGCCAGCAGTTTATTGAGCGGGAGGGAATTCTACAATGAGCAGTTCTTC
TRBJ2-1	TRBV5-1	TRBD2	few	CASSPQAGGGEQFF	TGCGCCAGCAGCCCTCAAGCGGGAGGCGGTGAGCAGTTCTTC
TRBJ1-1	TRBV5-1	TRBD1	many	CASSLGTGNTEAFF	TGCGCCAGCAGCTTGGGGACAGGGAACACTGAAGCTTTCTTT
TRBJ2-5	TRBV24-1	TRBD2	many	CATSAGGQETQYF	TGTGCCACCTCAGCGGGAGGCCAAGAGACCCAGTACTTC
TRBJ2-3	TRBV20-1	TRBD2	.	CSALSGGGTNTQYF	TGCAGTGCTTTAAGCGGGGGAGGCACGAATACGCAGTATTTT
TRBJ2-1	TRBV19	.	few	CASRGPSTYNEQFF	TGTGCCAGTAGAGGACCTAGCACCTACAATGAGCAGTTCTTC